This TCR beta chain derives from a study of T cell responses to AZD1222 COVID-19 vaccine. Regarding the study as a whole: The number of AZD1222 recipients seropositive at baseline was only 6 or 7.

Profiling relied on immunoSEQ multiplex PCR, and the TCRdb table lists in-frame clones only, not all of them. The sample has fewer than 150,000 clones; around nine tenths are singletons. About this clone itself: What it binds is unknown.

Germline CDR1 reads MNHEY; CDR2 reads SMNVEV (reference sequence). With V trimmed by 11 bases and J by 7 bases, 9 bases remained unmatched. This CDR3 contains 13 residues. The clonotype was recovered from an adult in good health. The chain carries TRBV27 and TRBJ2-1; TRBD2 matches at 9 bases. The input for sequencing was peripheral blood, taken on day 0 of AZD1222 vaccination. The CDR3, as DNA: TGTGCCTCCAAGGCGGGAGGGGTAAATGAGCAGTTCTTC. This translates into CASKAGGVNEQFF.